The sequence of this TCR beta chain was determined in a study of regulatory T cells in long-lasting Graves disease. Findings and caveats of the study: Patients with persistent Graves' had lower TCR diversity than newly diagnosed patients.

This clonotype came up many times. Its antigen is currently unknown. Assembly of TCR beta libraries relied on iRepertoire HTBI primers together with Arm-PCR of CDR3 regions. Using its own MiXCR run on the multiplex PCR reads, TCRdb lists one record per CDR3 protein. The table records 510,000 or so distinct CDR3 sequences, 12% of them present only once. The sample's time point: newly diagnosed GD, antithyroid drugs for less than 3 months. With RNA extracted from PBMCs as input, the TCR library was made. The germline CDR1 and CDR2 sequences are DFQATT and SNEGSKA (reference sequence). The CDR3 runs 13 residues. The V gene lost 1 base and the J gene lost 0 bases, with 6 bases spanning the gap. A further study also used this sample, focusing on T cells in Graves' hyperthyroidism and ophthalmopathy.

The starting material was peripheral blood mononuclear cells (PBMCs), obtained at new diagnosis, from a patient treated with antithyroid drugs. This sequence was found in a woman in her thirties with Graves disease. The rearrangement joins TRBV20-1 to TRBJ1-1, with a tentative D call TRBD1 (5 bases). In nucleotides, the CDR3 is TGCAGTGCTAGAGGGGGCGTGAACACTGAAGCTTTCTTT. It specifies CSARGGVNTEAFF.